These 20 T cell receptor beta chains were sequenced from one sample in a study of human T cells and chemical hapten exposure. TCRdb re-analysed the RACE reads in MiXCR, keeping a single row per CDR3 protein. The data hold tens of thousands of distinct CDR3 sequences, with over 9.5% observed a single time. As for time point: pre-sensitization, week 0. The treatment: therapeutic diphenylcyclopropenone sensitization with weekly scalp DPC. Here the sequenced sample was whole blood, taken in connection with sensitization to the hapten diphenylcyclopropenone (DPC). The receptors come from a woman aged 45-60 years with alopecia areata. Some clones in this sample may be carry-over from other donors' samples.

This clonotype was picked up a small number of times. The gene calls are TRBV6-5 and TRBJ2-2, with 7 positions matching TRBD2. The V gene end was trimmed by 0 bases and the J gene end by 6 bases; junction bases not matched to a gene: 10. The CDR3 extends over 17 amino acids. CDR1 and CDR2 (germline): MNHEY, SVGAGI. The CDR3 is CASSYSRQGGVPGELFF. DNA for the CDR3: TGTGCCAGCAGTTACTCGCGTCAGGGAGGGGTACCCGGGGAGCTGTTTTTT.

This clonotype was seen ten or more times. The chain recombines TRBV7-3 with TRBJ2-3; the D gene is possibly TRBD1 (6 bases). V lost 0 bases, J lost 1 base, and 8 bases lay in between. Looked up from germline, CDR1 is SGHTA and CDR2 is FQGTGA. The CDR3 has 15 residues. Here the CDR3 reads CASSLTGQGTDTQYF. In DNA, the CDR3 is TGTGCCAGCAGCTTAACGGGACAAGGCACAGATACGCAGTATTTT.

The genes are TRBV29-1 and TRBJ2-1; TRBD2 aligns across 9 bases. CDR1 is SQVTM and CDR2 is ANQGSEA in the germline V gene. V shed 7 bases, J shed 6 bases, and the junction held 7 bases outside the gene matches. The CDR3 loop spans 13 amino acids. The CDR3: CSEGAGGSNEQFF. The CDR3 region has the DNA TGCAGCGAGGGAGCGGGAGGATCCAATGAGCAGTTCTTC.

The J gene is TRBJ1-2, the V gene TRBV5-1, with D tentatively TRBD1 (6 bases). The CDR3 spans 14 residues. Per germline, CDR1 SGHRS and CDR2 YFSETQ. Trimming cost V 4 bases and J 2 bases, with 12 bases left between them. CDR3 loop: CASSRPGQNYGYTF. CDR3 sequence (DNA): TGCGCCAGCAGCCGCCCGGGACAAAACTATGGCTACACCTTC.

The chain employs TRBV28 and TRBJ2-5; D is uncertain. Trimming took 2 bases from V and 2 from J, leaving 6 bases between them. The CDR3 runs 13 residues. Germline CDR1 MDHEN, CDR2 SYDVKM. In DNA, the CDR3 is TGTGCCAGCAGTTTACGAGGTCAAGAGACCCAGTACTTC. Protein product: CASSLRGQETQYF.

This chain connects TRBV28 to TRBJ2-3; the D is unclear. Trimming took 6 bases from V and 4 from J, leaving 8 bases between them. CDR3 length: 12 residues. Germline CDR1 reads MDHEN; CDR2 reads SYDVKM. The CDR3 DNA is TGTGCCAGCAGGGGGAAGGCAGATACGCAGTATTTT. Its translation: CASRGKADTQYF.

The sample holds many counts of this clonotype. The chain has TRBV7-7 and TRBJ2-7; perhaps TRBD1 as D (6 bases). CDR1 and CDR2 from the germline V gene are SSHAT and FNYEAQ (reference sequence). Trimming removed 4 bases at V and 6 bases at J, with 13 bases between. The CDR3 covers 13 residues. The CDR3 reads CASSSLGGSEQYF. DNA for the CDR3: TGTGCCAGCAGCTCCCTAGGGGGAAGCGAGCAGTACTTC.

This clonotype was recorded many times. This chain joins TRBV7-9 and TRBJ1-3; the D is unclear. The germline V gene has CDR1 SEHNR and CDR2 FQNEAQ (reference sequence). This CDR3 comprises 17 residues. V dropped 5 bases and J dropped 0 bases, with 17 bases sitting between them. The CDR3 DNA reads TGTGCCAGCAGCCCCATTGGATTCTCAAGCTCTGGAAACACCATATATTTT. Translating it yields CASSPIGFSSSGNTIYF.

This clonotype was seen at least ten times. J is TRBJ2-7 and V is TRBV20-1; D ambiguous. The CDR3 loop spans 11 amino acids. Trimming took off 6 bases at V and 6 bases at J, with 12 bases between the two ends. Germline CDR1 and CDR2: DFQATT and SNEGSKA (reference sequence). CDR3: CSAGPRAEQYF. The CDR3, as DNA: TGCAGTGCAGGACCCCGGGCCGAGCAGTACTTC.

This clonotype was counted a few times. One end of the junction does not line up with germline, which may come from a read error. V gene TRBV7-3 combines with J gene TRBJ2-2, with no clear D. Germline V gene lookup returns CDR1 SGHTA and CDR2 FQGTGA. The CDR3 is 13 residues long. The CDR3 reads CVSSLGFYGELFF. DNA of the CDR3: TGTGTCAGCAGCTTAGGCTTCTACGGGGAGCTGTTTTTT.

The chain employs TRBV7-9 and TRBJ2-5; 11 nucleotides line up with TRBD2. The CDR3 runs 15 residues. The ends lost 3 bases at V and 1 base at J; junction bases unmatched: 1. Germline V gene sequence: CDR1 SEHNR, CDR2 FQNEAQ (reference sequence). CDR3 region: CASSFSGGAQETQYF. CDR3 coding DNA: TGTGCCAGCAGCTTTAGCGGGGGGGCCCAAGAGACCCAGTACTTC.

This clonotype was counted between two and nine times. The chain employs TRBV5-8 and TRBJ1-6; 11 nucleotides agree with TRBD1. J gave up 4 bases and V 4 bases, and 13 bases lay outside the gene matches. Germline values: CDR1 SGHTS, CDR2 YDEGEE. This CDR3 spans 19 amino acids. CDR3 nucleotide sequence: TGTGCCAGCAGCCACGGACAGGGGGCCTCCCTACATTATAATTCACCCCTCCACTTT. Protein product: CASSHGQGASLHYNSPLHF.

This clonotype was found many times. The chain combines TRBV6-5 with TRBJ2-3; 15 bases are shared with TRBD2. The CDR3 contains 16 residues. CDR1 and CDR2 from the germline V gene are MNHEY and SVGAGI. The junction had 0 bases not matched to a gene; V was cut back by 0 bases and J by 5 bases. CDR3 DNA sequence: TGTGCCAGCAGTTACTCGGGACTAGCGGGGGGAGATACGCAGTATTTT. Its translation: CASSYSGLAGGDTQYF.

This clonotype occurred many times. The chain uses TRBV7-8 and TRBJ2-2; D is possibly TRBD1 (6 bases). Germline lookup yields CDR1 SGHVS and CDR2 FQNEAQ. Trimming removed 5 bases from V and 6 bases from J, with 16 bases in between. The CDR3 loop spans 15 amino acids. CDR3 protein: CASSIHGQQAGELFF. Written as DNA, the CDR3 is TGTGCCAGCAGCATACATGGACAGCAGGCCGGGGAGCTGTTTTTT.

This clonotype appeared many times. The CDR3 region is CASSLRTATDTQYF. CDR3 in DNA: TGTGCCAGCAGCTTACGCACAGCCACAGATACGCAGTATTTT. This chain uses TRBV7-3 with TRBJ2-3; no firm D call. This CDR3 spans 14 amino acids. The V end lost 2 bases, the J end lost 2 bases, and 8 bases lay between the germline ends. Germline loops: CDR1 SGHTA, CDR2 FQGTGA. The complete variable domain, with remaining parts taken from reference TRBV7-3 and TRBJ2-3, reads GAGVSQTPSNKVTEKGKYVELRCDPISGHTALYWYRQSLGQGPEFLIYFQGTGAADDSGLPNDRFFAVRPEGSVSTLKIQRTERGDSAVYLCASSLRTATDTQYFGPGTRLTVL.

In this sample, this clonotype turned up many times. The chain recombines TRBV20-1 with TRBJ2-3; 7 nucleotides align to TRBD1. Germline assignment: CDR1 DFQATT and CDR2 SNEGSKA (reference sequence). V gave up 2 bases and J gave up 3 bases; unmatched junction bases: 2. This CDR3 region has 13 residues. CDR3 in amino acids: CSARPQGTDTQYF. CDR3 DNA sequence: TGCAGTGCTAGACCACAGGGGACAGATACGCAGTATTTT.

This chain joins TRBV7-3 and TRBJ2-2; 13 bases are shared with TRBD2. The CDR3 is 19 amino acids. Looked up from germline, CDR1 is SGHTA and CDR2 is FQGTGA. J was trimmed by 4 bases and V by 4 bases; bases with no gene match: 12. The CDR3 DNA follows: TGTGCCAGCAGCTCTCACGGACTAGCGGGGGCCCGGAGCACCGGGGAGCTGTTTTTT. Its translation is CASSSHGLAGARSTGELFF. The full variable domain, completed using reference TRBV7-3 and TRBJ2-2, is GAGVSQTPSNKVTEKGKYVELRCDPISGHTALYWYRQSLGQGPEFLIYFQGTGAADDSGLPNDRFFAVRPEGSVSTLKIQRTERGDSAVYLCASSSHGLAGARSTGELFFGEGSRLTVL.

At least ten counts were recorded for this clonotype. The V gene is TRBV19, the J gene TRBJ1-2; tentative D call: TRBD1 (5 bases). Germline V gene sequence: CDR1 LNHDA, CDR2 SQIVND (reference sequence). The CDR3 spans 15 residues. V was cut by 7 bases and J by 4 bases, with 19 bases left in between. CDR3: CASNGREVLSYGYTF. Here the CDR3 DNA reads TGTGCCAGTAATGGCAGGGAGGTCCTATCCTATGGCTACACCTTC.

This clonotype was counted at least ten times. The chain couples TRBV2 to TRBJ1-5; possible D gene TRBD1, 5 bases. CDR3 length: 12 residues. Trimming shortened V by 6 bases and J by 6 bases, and 9 bases separated the two germline ends. The germline CDR1 and CDR2 sequences are SNHLY and FYNNEI. The CDR3 reads CASRGESQPQHF. CDR3 coding DNA: TGTGCCAGCAGGGGGGAAAGTCAGCCCCAGCATTTT.

The sample holds a few counts of this clonotype. The V gene is TRBV28, the J gene TRBJ2-7, with D possibly matching TRBD1 (5 bases). Trimming cost V 5 bases and J 6 bases, with 8 bases left between them. This CDR3 contains 11 residues. Germline CDR1 and CDR2: MDHEN and SYDVKM. As DNA, the CDR3 is TGTGCCAGCAGTATACAGGTCGAGCAGTACTTC. Protein product: CASSIQVEQYF.